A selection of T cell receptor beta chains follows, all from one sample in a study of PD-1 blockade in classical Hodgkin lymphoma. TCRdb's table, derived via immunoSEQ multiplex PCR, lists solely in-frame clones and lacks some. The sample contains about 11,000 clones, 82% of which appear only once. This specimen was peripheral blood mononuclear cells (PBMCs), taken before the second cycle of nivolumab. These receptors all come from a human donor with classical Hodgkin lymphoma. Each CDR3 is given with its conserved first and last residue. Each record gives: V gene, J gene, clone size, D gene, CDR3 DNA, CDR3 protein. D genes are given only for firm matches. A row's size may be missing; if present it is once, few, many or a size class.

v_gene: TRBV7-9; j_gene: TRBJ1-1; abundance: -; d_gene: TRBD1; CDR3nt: TGTGCCAGCAGCCATGGGACAGGGGCTGAAGCTTTCTTT; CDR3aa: CASSHGTGAEAFF
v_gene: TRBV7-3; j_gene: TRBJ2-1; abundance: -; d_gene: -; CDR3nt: TGTGCCAGCAGCCCAACGGGGGCGGACAATGAGCAGTTCTTC; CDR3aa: CASSPTGADNEQFF
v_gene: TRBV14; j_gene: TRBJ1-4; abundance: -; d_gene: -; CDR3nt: TGTGCCAGCAGCCAAGGATTGGGGGCGGGGGAGAAACTGTTTTTT; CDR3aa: CASSQGLGAGEKLFF
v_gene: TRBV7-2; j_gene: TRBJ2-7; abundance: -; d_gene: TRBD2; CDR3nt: TGTGCCAGCAGCCCGTGGACTAGCGGGAGCTACGAGCAGTACTTC; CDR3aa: CASSPWTSGSYEQYF
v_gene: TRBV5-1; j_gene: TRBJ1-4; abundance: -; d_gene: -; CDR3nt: TGCGCCAGCAGCGGGGGCCTGGCAACTAATGAAAAACTGTTTTTT; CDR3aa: CASSGGLATNEKLFF
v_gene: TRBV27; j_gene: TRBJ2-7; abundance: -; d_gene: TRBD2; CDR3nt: TGTGCCAGCAGTCCGTCTAGCGGGAGGGCCTACGAGCAGTACTTC; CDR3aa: CASSPSSGRAYEQYF
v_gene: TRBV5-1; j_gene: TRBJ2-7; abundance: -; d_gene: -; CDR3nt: TGCGCCAGCAGCTTGCAATCCTACGAGCAGTACTTC; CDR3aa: CASSLQSYEQYF
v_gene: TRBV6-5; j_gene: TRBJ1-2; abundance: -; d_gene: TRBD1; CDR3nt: TGTGCCAGCGGACAGGGTTTGGGAGGCTACACCTTC; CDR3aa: CASGQGLGGYTF
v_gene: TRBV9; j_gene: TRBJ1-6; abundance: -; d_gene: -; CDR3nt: TGTGCCAGCAGTTTGGGACACTCACCCCTCCACTTT; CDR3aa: CASSLGHSPLHF
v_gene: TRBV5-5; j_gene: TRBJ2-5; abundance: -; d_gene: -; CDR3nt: TGTGCCAGCAGGTTTGGAGGGCGAGAGACCCAGTACTTC; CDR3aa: CASRFGGRETQYF
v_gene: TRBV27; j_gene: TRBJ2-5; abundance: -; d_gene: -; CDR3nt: TGTGCCAGCAGTTTAAGTGTTGGGGTCACAGAGACCCAGTACTTC; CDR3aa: CASSLSVGVTETQYF
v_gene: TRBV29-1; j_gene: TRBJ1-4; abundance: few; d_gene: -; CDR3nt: TGCAGCGTTGAAAATACAGGGAAAAATGAAAAACTGTTTTTT; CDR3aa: CSVENTGKNEKLFF
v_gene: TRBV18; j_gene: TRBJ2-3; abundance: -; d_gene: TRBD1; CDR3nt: TGTGCCAGCTCACCTTTTCCTGGGCAGGGGGAAGGGGCGGCGCAGTATTTT; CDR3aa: CASSPFPGQGEGAAQYF
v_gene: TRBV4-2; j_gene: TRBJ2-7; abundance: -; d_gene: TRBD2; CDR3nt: TGTGCCAGCAGCCAATGGTTGGCTAGCGGGTACTACGAGCAGTACTTC; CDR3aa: CASSQWLASGYYEQYF
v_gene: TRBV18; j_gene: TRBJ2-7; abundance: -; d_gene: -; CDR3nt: TGTGCCAGCTCACCACCGGAACGTTACGAGCAGTACTTC; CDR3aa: CASSPPERYEQYF
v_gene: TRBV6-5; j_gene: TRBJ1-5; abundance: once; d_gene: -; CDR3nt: TGTGCCAGCAGTTACGTCGGTAGCAATCAGCCCCAGCATTTT; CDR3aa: CASSYVGSNQPQHF
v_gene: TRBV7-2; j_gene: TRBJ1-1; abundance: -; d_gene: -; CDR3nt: TGTGCCAGCAGCTTATCCGGGGGGAGGGCTGGGAACACTGAAGCTTTCTTT; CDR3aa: CASSLSGGRAGNTEAFF
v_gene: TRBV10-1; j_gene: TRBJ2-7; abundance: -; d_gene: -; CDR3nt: TGCGCCAGCAGTCGGGCTAGCCCACTGGACGAGCAGTACTTC; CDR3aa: CASSRASPLDEQYF
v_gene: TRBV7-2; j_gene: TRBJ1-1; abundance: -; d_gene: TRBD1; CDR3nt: TGTGCCAGCAGCCTCCGGGGGCAGGGGGCTAGGGGAACTGAAGCTTTCTTT; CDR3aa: CASSLRGQGARGTEAFF
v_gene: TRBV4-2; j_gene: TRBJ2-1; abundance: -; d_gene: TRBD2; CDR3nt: TGTGCCAGCAGAGACCGATCCGGGACTAGCGACAATGAGCAGTTCTTC; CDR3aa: CASRDRSGTSDNEQFF
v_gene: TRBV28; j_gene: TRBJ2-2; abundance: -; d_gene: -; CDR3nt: TGTGCCAGCAACACCCTGACCAGGGCCGGGGAGCTGTTTTTT; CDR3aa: CASNTLTRAGELFF
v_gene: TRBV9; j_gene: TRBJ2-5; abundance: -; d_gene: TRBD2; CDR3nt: TGTGCCAGCAGCCCTCGACTAGCGGGGTCCAGTGAGACCCAGTACTTC; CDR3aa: CASSPRLAGSSETQYF
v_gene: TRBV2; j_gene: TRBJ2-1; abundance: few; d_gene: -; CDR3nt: TGTGCCAGCAGCAGTGAACTATACAATGAGCAGTTCTTC; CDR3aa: CASSSELYNEQFF
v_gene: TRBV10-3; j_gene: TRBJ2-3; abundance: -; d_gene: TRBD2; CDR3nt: TGTGCCATCACCGAGAGGAGCGGGGGGGCCCGTACGGATACGCAGTATTTT; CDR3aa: CAITERSGGARTDTQYF
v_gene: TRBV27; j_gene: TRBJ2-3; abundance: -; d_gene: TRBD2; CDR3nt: TGTGCCAGCAGTTTTGGTCTAGCGGGGGATCTTGGTTTTGATACGCAGTATTTT; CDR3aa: CASSFGLAGDLGFDTQYF
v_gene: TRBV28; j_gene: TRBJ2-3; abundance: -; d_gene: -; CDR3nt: TGTGCCAGCAGTTTGTCCAGGGAGCGGTATTTT; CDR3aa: CASSLSRERYF
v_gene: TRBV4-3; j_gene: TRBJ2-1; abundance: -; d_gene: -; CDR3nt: TGCGCCAGCAGCCAACGAACCCGGTACCATGAGCAGTTCTTC; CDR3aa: CASSQRTRYHEQFF
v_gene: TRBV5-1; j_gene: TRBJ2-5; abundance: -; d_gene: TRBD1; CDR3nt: TGCGCCAGCAGTTACCGGGACAGGGGGCAAAAGGAGACCCAGTACTTC; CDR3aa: CASSYRDRGQKETQYF
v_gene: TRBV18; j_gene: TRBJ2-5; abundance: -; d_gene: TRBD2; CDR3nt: TGTGCCAGCTCACCTTCGAGCGGGGGGGCCGAGGGAGAGACCCAGTACTTC; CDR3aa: CASSPSSGGAEGETQYF
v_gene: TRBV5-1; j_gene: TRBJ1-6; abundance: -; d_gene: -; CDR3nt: TGCGCCAGCAGCTTGGAACGTGCGGGGGTGGGTTCACCCCTCCACTTT; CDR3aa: CASSLERAGVGSPLHF
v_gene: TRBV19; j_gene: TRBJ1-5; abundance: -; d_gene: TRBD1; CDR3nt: TGTGCCAGTACCCCGGACAGGAGGATAGGTCAGCCCCAGCATTTT; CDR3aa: CASTPDRRIGQPQHF
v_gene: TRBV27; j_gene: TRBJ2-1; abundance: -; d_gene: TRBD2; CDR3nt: TGTGCCACCTCTAGCGGGAGGGCTCGCAATGAGCAGTTCTTC; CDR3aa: CATSSGRARNEQFF
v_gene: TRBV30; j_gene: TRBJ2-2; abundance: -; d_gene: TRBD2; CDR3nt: TGTGCCATTGAGAAGCGGGGAGGAACCGGGGAGCTGTTTTTT; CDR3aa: CAIEKRGGTGELFF
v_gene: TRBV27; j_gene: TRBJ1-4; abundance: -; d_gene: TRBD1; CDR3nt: TGTGCCAGCAGCCTCAGGGGGTATAATGAAAAACTGTTTTTT; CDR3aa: CASSLRGYNEKLFF
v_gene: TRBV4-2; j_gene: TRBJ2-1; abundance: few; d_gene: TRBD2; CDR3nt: TGTGCCAGCAGCCAAGAGGGCGGGGGGGCCTACAATGAGCAGTTCTTC; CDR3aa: CASSQEGGGAYNEQFF
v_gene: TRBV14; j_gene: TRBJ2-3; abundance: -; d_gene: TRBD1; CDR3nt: TGTGCCAGCAGCCAAGGACAGGGTTATGGTTTAGCCACAGATACGCAGTATTTT; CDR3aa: CASSQGQGYGLATDTQYF
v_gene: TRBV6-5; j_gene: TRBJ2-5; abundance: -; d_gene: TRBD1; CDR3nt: TGTGCCAGCAGTCGGGACAGCCAAGAGACCCAGTACTTC; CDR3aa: CASSRDSQETQYF
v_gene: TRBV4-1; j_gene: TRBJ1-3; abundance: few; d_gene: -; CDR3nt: TGCGCCAGCAGCCAAGATTACACAGTCTCTGGAAACACCATATATTTT; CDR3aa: CASSQDYTVSGNTIYF
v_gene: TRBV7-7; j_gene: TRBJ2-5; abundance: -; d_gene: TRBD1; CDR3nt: TGTGCCAGCAGTCCTGACAGGGCCTTCCAAGAGACCCAGTACTTC; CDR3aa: CASSPDRAFQETQYF
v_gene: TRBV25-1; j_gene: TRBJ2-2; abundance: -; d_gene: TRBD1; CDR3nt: TGTGCCAGCAGTGAACCAGACAGGGGGCAGGCCGGGGAGCTGTTTTTT; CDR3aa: CASSEPDRGQAGELFF
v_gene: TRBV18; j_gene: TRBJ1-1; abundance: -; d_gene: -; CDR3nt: TGTGCCAGCTCCCCTAGGGGGAACACTGAAGCTTTCTTT; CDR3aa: CASSPRGNTEAFF
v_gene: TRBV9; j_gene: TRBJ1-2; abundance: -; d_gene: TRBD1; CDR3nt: TGTGCCAGCAGCCCCTCCGGGACAGGGGTCTATGGCTACACCTTC; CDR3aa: CASSPSGTGVYGYTF
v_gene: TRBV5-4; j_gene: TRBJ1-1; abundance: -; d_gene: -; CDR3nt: TGTGCCAGCAGCTTGGGAGGTCAACCGGCAAACACTGAAGCTTTCTTT; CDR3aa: CASSLGGQPANTEAFF
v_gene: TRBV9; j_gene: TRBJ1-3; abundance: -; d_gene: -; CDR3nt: TGTGCCAGCAGCGTACAGGGCTACTCTGGAAACACCATATATTTT; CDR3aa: CASSVQGYSGNTIYF
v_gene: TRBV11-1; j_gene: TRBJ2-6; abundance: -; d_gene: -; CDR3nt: TGTGCCAGCAGCTTCGGGAACTCTGGGGCCAACGTCCTGACTTTC; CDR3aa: CASSFGNSGANVLTF
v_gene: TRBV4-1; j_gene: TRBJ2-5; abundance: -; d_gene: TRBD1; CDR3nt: TGCGCCAGCAGCTCCCGGACAGGGCGTTCAGTAGAGACCCAGTACTTC; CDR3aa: CASSSRTGRSVETQYF